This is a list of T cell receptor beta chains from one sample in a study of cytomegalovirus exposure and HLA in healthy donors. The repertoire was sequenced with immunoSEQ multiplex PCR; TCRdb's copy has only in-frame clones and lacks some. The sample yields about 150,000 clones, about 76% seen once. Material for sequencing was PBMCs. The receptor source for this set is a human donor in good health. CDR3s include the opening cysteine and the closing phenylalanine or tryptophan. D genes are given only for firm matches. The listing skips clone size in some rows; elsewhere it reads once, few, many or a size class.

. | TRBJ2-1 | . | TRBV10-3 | TGTGCCATCAGTGAGTTTAACGAGGGTTACAATGAGCAGTTCTTC | CAISEFNEGYNEQFF
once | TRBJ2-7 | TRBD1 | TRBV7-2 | TGTGCCAGCAGCTCGGGACAGTTCTACGAGCAGTACTTC | CASSSGQFYEQYF
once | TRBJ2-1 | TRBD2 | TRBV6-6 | TGTGCCAGCAGTTACTCAGGGCGGGGGAATGAGCAGTTCTTC | CASSYSGRGNEQFF
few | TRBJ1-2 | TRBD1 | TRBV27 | TGTGCCAGCAGTTCCCAACCTTGGACAGGCCCCGCCTATGGCTACACCTTC | CASSSQPWTGPAYGYTF
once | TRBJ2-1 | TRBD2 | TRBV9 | TGTGCCAGCAGCGTGAGCGGGGGTATGTATGAGCAGTTCTTC | CASSVSGGMYEQFF
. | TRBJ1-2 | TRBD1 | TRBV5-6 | TGTGCCAGCAGCTCCCGGACAGGGTGGAGTGGCTACACCTTC | CASSSRTGWSGYTF
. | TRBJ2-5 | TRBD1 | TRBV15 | TGTGCCACCAGCCGCAGGATCGGGACAGGCCCAGAGACCCAGTACTTC | CATSRRIGTGPETQYF
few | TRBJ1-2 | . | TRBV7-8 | TGTGCCAGCAGCTTAAATACAGGGCCCCCACCGGATGGCTACCCCTTC | CASSLNTGPPPDGYPF
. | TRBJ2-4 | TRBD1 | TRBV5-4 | TGTGCCAGCAGCTTGGGGGGACAGGGGGCGACCAAAAACATTCAGTACTTC | CASSLGGQGATKNIQYF
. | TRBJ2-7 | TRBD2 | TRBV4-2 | TGTGCCAGCAGCCCTACTAGCGGGAGGCCCCACGAGCAGTACTTC | CASSPTSGRPHEQYF